This passage covers 19 T cell receptor beta chains from one sample sequenced in a study of early T cells in non-severe SARS-CoV-2 infection. Via MiXCR, TCRdb re-called the 5' RACE reads, giving one row per CDR3 protein. The repertoire holds some 80,000 distinct CDR3 sequences, with about 12% as singletons. The sequencing used whole blood, collected at baseline. Receptors were obtained from an adult who was a healthcare worker with PCR-confirmed SARS-CoV-2 infection or an uninfected control (not recorded which). The donor label of this sample is uncertain.

V and J are TRBV28 and TRBJ2-6; tentatively, D is TRBD2 (6 bases). Germline V gene lookup returns CDR1 MDHEN and CDR2 SYDVKM. There are 17 residues in the CDR3. V was shortened by 3 bases and J by 0 bases, with 12 bases between the two germline ends. CDR3 amino acids: CASSLGDWSSGANVLTF. DNA of the CDR3: TGTGCCAGCAGTTTGGGGGACTGGAGCTCTGGGGCCAACGTCCTGACTTTC.

This clonotype came up a few times. V is TRBV4-3 and J is TRBJ2-2; D ambiguous. From germline, CDR1 is LGHNA and CDR2 YSLEER. Between the trimmed V and J ends, which lost 1 base and 6 bases, there was a span of 6 bases. This CDR3 contains 13 residues. CDR3 region: CASSQVPPGELFF. The CDR3 DNA is TGCGCCAGCAGCCAAGTTCCCCCCGGGGAGCTGTTTTTT.

The chain uses TRBV30 and TRBJ2-7; D is perhaps TRBD1 (6 bases). V gave up 4 bases and J gave up 2 bases, with 15 bases separating them. Per germline, CDR1 GTSNPN and CDR2 SVGIG (reference sequence). The CDR3 is made up of 14 amino acids. CDR3 residues: CAWTPKGETYEQYF. The CDR3 DNA sequence: TGTGCCTGGACTCCGAAGGGGGAAACCTACGAGCAGTACTTC.

This clonotype came up many times. The chain uses TRBV12-3 or TRBV12-4 and TRBJ2-7; D not resolved. V lost 3 bases, J lost 7 bases, and 10 bases lay in between. This CDR3 spans 12 amino acids. CDR3 in amino acids: CASSFSLWEQYF. CDR3 coding DNA: TGTGCCAGCAGTTTCAGTCTCTGGGAGCAGTACTTC.

This sequence joins TRBV2 and TRBJ2-2; 10 bases agree with TRBD1. The CDR3 consists of 15 residues. The ends lost 5 bases at V and 7 bases at J; junction bases unmatched: 7. Germline CDR1 reads SNHLY; CDR2 reads FYNNEI. The CDR3 DNA reads TGTGCCAGCAGTAGACAGGGGGCCAAAGTCGGGGAGCTGTTTTTT. This gives the protein CASSRQGAKVGELFF.

The chain has TRBV13 and TRBJ2-3; 9 bases are shared with TRBD2. CDR1 and CDR2 (germline): PRHDT, FYEKMQ (reference sequence). The CDR3 runs to 15 residues. V lost 6 bases and J lost 5; bases outside the gene matches: 9. This CDR3 reads CASSLPAGGIDTQYF. CDR3 nucleotide sequence: TGTGCCAGCAGTTTACCAGCGGGAGGTATAGATACGCAGTATTTT. Full variable domain (rest looked up from reference TRBV13 and TRBJ2-3): AAGVIQSPRHLIKEKRETATLKCYPIPRHDTVYWYQQGPGQDPQFLISFYEKMQSDKGSIPDRFSAQQFSDYHSELNMSSLELGDSALYFCASSLPAGGIDTQYFGPGTRLTVL.

This clonotype was recorded at least ten times. The CDR3 DNA sequence: TGTGCCGTGACCGGGACTAGTTACTACGAGCAGTACTTC. Protein sequence: CAVTGTSYYEQYF. The J gene is TRBJ2-7, the V gene TRBV6-2 or TRBV6-3; 8 nucleotides align to TRBD2. The CDR3 covers 13 residues. Trimming cost V 11 bases and J 3 bases; bases outside gene matches: 9. Germline CDR1 and CDR2: MNHEY and SVGEGT.

The rearrangement joins TRBV5-4 to TRBJ2-2; 11 nucleotides match TRBD2. There are 16 residues in the CDR3. Germline CDR1 SGHNT, CDR2 YYREEE (reference sequence). J lost 3 bases, V lost 1 base, and 2 bases had no gene match. CDR3 sequence (DNA): TGTGCCAGCAGCTTGACTAGCGGGGGCTACACCGGGGAGCTGTTTTTT. Its protein is CASSLTSGGYTGELFF.

This clonotype was detected many times. This chain joins TRBV27 and TRBJ1-2, with D tentatively TRBD1 (5 bases). Germline loops: CDR1 MNHEY, CDR2 SMNVEV (reference sequence). Trimming removed 4 bases from V and 0 bases from J, with 9 bases in between. The CDR3 length is 14 residues. The CDR3 sequence is CASSSAGSNYGYTF. The CDR3 bases are TGTGCCAGCAGTTCTGCAGGGTCTAACTATGGCTACACCTTC.

The V and J genes are TRBV30 and TRBJ1-2; D gene ambiguous. The germline V gene encodes CDR1 GTSNPN and CDR2 SVGIG (reference sequence). The CDR3 contains 13 residues. Deletions cut 5 bases from V and 4 bases from J, with 14 bases between. The CDR3 DNA follows: TGTGCCTGGGGTGATGGACTGTCCTATGGCTACACCTTC. This encodes CAWGDGLSYGYTF. Based on the CDR3 plus reference TRBV30 and TRBJ1-2, the full variable domain is SQTIHQWPATLVQPVGSPLSLECTVEGTSNPNLYWYRQAAGRGLQLLFYSVGIGQISSEVPQNLSASRPQDRQFILSSKKLLLSDSGFYLCAWGDGLSYGYTFGSGTRLTVV.

This clonotype showed up many times. The chain links TRBV11-1 to TRBJ2-5, with 8 positions matching TRBD1. Trimming at V came to 5 bases and at J to 5 bases, leaving 7 bases not matched to a gene. The CDR3 runs to 14 residues. From germline, CDR1 is SGHAT and CDR2 FQDESV (reference sequence). The CDR3: CASSPQGARETQYF. For the CDR3, the DNA is TGTGCCAGCAGCCCCCAGGGGGCGCGTGAGACCCAGTACTTC.

V and J are TRBV10-3 and TRBJ2-7; 9 nucleotides line up with TRBD2. In germline, CDR1 is ENHRY, CDR2 SYGVKD. The CDR3 runs 15 residues. The V gene end was trimmed by 0 bases and the J gene end by 6 bases; junction bases not matched to a gene: 6. CDR3 region: CAISESAGGRGEQYF. Written as DNA, the CDR3 is TGTGCCATCAGTGAGTCCGCGGGGGGGCGAGGCGAGCAGTACTTC.

This clonotype came up a few times. The chain recombines TRBV3-1 with TRBJ2-1, with 14 bases matching TRBD2. This CDR3 is built from 19 residues. Germline V gene data show CDR1 as LGHDT and CDR2 as YNNKEL (reference sequence). V lost 6 bases to trimming and J lost 4 bases; unmatched junction nucleotides: 14. The CDR3 reads CASSSGTSGRFFGYNEQFF. The CDR3 nucleotides are TGTGCCAGCAGTTCCGGGACTAGCGGGAGATTTTTTGGGTACAATGAGCAGTTCTTC.

This clonotype showed up just a few times. The chain couples TRBV7-2 to TRBJ1-1; TRBD1 agrees at 10 bases. This CDR3 spans 17 amino acids. Germline values: CDR1 SGHTA, CDR2 FQGNSA. The junction had 7 bases not matched to a gene; V was cut back by 3 bases and J by 0 bases. CDR3 amino acids: CASSLVGTGAMNTEAFF. CDR3 DNA sequence: TGTGCCAGCAGCTTGGTAGGGACAGGGGCTATGAACACTGAAGCTTTCTTT.

This clonotype has just a few counts. This chain links TRBV11-3 with TRBJ2-7, with D maybe TRBD1 (5 bases). Germline values: CDR1 SGHNT, CDR2 YENEEA. Trimming shortened V by 2 bases and J by 5 bases, and 13 bases separated the two germline ends. This CDR3 region has 14 residues. The CDR3: CASSLPRQYNEQYF. The DNA of the CDR3 is TGTGCCAGCAGCTTACCTAGACAGTATAACGAGCAGTACTTC.

The table lists this clonotype with a few counts. The rearrangement links TRBV5-6 to TRBJ2-3; unclear D gene. The CDR3 has 12 residues. V lost 4 bases and J lost 4, with 7 bases in between. Germline CDR1 reads SGHDT; CDR2 reads YYEEEE. The DNA of the CDR3 is TGTGCCAGCAGCCTGGCGGCAGATACGCAGTATTTT. It specifies CASSLAADTQYF.

In its sample, this clonotype was seen a few times. The V call is TRBV20-1, the J call TRBJ1-1, with D uncertain. Trimming removed 2 bases from V and 2 bases from J, with 6 bases in between. The germline gives CDR1 DFQATT, CDR2 SNEGSKA (reference sequence). CDR3 length: 12 amino acids. In nucleotides, the CDR3 is TGCAGTGCTAGACCAACTAACACTGAAGCTTTCTTT. This gives the protein CSARPTNTEAFF.

Concerning this clonotype: The junction shows a germline mismatch at one end, possibly a read error. The chain recombines TRBV7-6 with TRBJ1-4, with D possibly TRBD1 on 5 matching bases. Germline V gives CDR1 SGHVS, CDR2 FNYEAQ. The CDR3 consists of 13 residues. The CDR3 protein is CTSSFGGGEKLFF. CDR3 DNA: TGTACCAGCAGCTTTGGGGGGGGTGAAAAACTGTTTTTT. Complete variable domain (other parts from reference TRBV7-6 and TRBJ1-4): GAGVSQSPRYKVTKRGQDVALRCDPISGHVSLYWYRQALGQGPEFLTYFNYEAQQDKSGLPNDRFSAERPEGSISTLTIQRTEQRDSAMYRCTSSFGGGEKLFFGSGTQLSVL.

The chain joins TRBV29-1 to TRBJ2-1; D is unclear. Trimming pared 7 bases from V and 7 bases from J, leaving 11 bases between. Per the germline V gene, CDR1 is SQVTM and CDR2 is ANQGSEA. The CDR3 runs 11 residues. The CDR3 coding sequence is TGCAGCGCCGTCCCAGGTAATGAGCAGTTCTTC. Translating it yields CSAVPGNEQFF.